Included here is one TCR beta chain sequence, with context. This clone's antigen is unknown. Per-base quality was not reported, and no clone a single base away is much larger than it. The data belong to a study of blood T cell repertoires in COVID-19 (dated by TCRdb to the early 2020s). About the investigation overall: The collaborator samples originated in the United States, Italy and Spain and spanned the acute and convalescent phases of COVID-19. The material from the prospective study consisted of cDNA or gDNA derived from T cells, B-cell-depleted T cells, or PBMCs. Deeply sampled blood TCRbeta repertoires from subjects exposed to, actively infected with, or recovered from COVID-19 were included in the dataset. The repertoires were made available in a free public database intended to serve as a resource for research on the immune response to SARS-CoV-2. Samples were obtained from the ongoing ImmuneRACE study (first 160 participants) and from 1,000 to 1,500 subjects provided by 6 global collaborators. Sample metadata almost always included a de-identified subject ID, COVID-19 status, age in years and sex. Where available, HLA class I and class II types were obtained from metadata supplied by the sample provider rather than from assay-based typing. Summary of the overall study and its limitations: Clinical and demographic metadata were provided uncurated, with the amount varying by source and participant.

Whole blood was collected in K2EDTA tubes by collaborating institutions according to the institutions' own protocols. Collaborator samples were shipped for TCRbeta analysis as frozen whole blood, isolated PBMCs, or DNA extracted from either sample type. The CDR3 sequence holds 13 residues, the cysteine and phenylalanine included. Only the CDR3 DNA is retained, 39 bases long and in frame from the first base. As encoded in the germline V gene, CDR1 is SNHLY while CDR2 is FYNNEI. V is pared back by 1 base and J by 8 bases, with 11 bases lying between the germline termini. The immunoSEQ Assay, a bias-controlled multiplex PCR, was used to amplify TCRbeta CDR3 regions from genomic DNA. Per the original workflow: The number of nucleated cells in each sample was estimated by amplification of reference gene primers within the assay. To quantify the absolute abundance of each unique TCRbeta CDR3 rearrangement, sequence reads were collapsed and filtered. Productive Simpson clonality was computed per sample as the square root of Simpson's diversity index over productive rearrangements. The immuneACCESS repertoire file appears here via TCRdb, limited to in-frame rearrangements. These files lack a portion of the clones; in checked studies, under half of the deficit traces to unresolved V genes, and the cause of the others is not known. That table furnishes V, J and clone size, whereas the DNA furnished D and trimming. The sample includes roughly 170,000 clones, with about three quarters observed a single time. The ten largest clones take up less than 30% of the sample.

Sequencing was carried out using peripheral blood. The chain joins TRBV2 to TRBJ1-2, with no D gene named confidently. This sequence was found in a woman between 65 and 79 years old with acute or convalescent COVID-19. The sequence in DNA is TGTGCCAGCAGTGAAGTGGGGTGGGAGGGCTACACCTTC. This is translated as CASSEVGWEGYTF.